The sequence of this T cell receptor (beta chain) was determined in a study of CD8+CD57+ T cells in acquired aplastic anemia. Study-wide results and limits: Overlapping CD8+ CDR3 repertoires of patients and controls contained about 27 shared sequences.

On this clonotype: Its specificity is unknown.

It was genomic DNA that served as the template for profiling TCR beta VDJ and CDR3. TCRdb analysed the reads with MiXCR anew, one entry per CDR3 protein. The sample records around 150,000 distinct CDR3 sequences, roughly 48% being singletons. Sequencing involved patients with CD8+CD57+ cell expansion previously shown by flow cytometry. Sequences were obtained from sorted CD4+, CD8+, or CD8+CD57+ T cells (not recorded which) from PBMCs. This TCR was recovered from a human donor with aplastic anemia.

The CDR3 sequence is CASSSWDSYEQYF. The DNA for the CDR3 is TGTGCCAGCAGCTCCTGGGACAGCTACGAGCAGTACTTC. This rearrangement joins TRBV7-6 to TRBJ2-7, with TRBD1 matching over 7 bases. CDR1 SGHVS and CDR2 FNYEAQ come from the germline V gene. CDR3 length equals 13 residues. V gave up 4 bases and J gave up 3 bases; unmatched junction bases: 3.